A single sample gave rise to the 27 T cell receptor beta chains below, sequenced in a study of hypomethylating agent response in myelodysplastic syndrome. Sequenced by immunoSEQ multiplex PCR; TCRdb stores in-frame clones only, minus some. The repertoire has some 9,600 clones, approximately 86% of them found once; the top ten carry roughly 4%. Sequencing used bone marrow, obtained before or after starting hypomethylating agent treatment for myelodysplastic syndrome (not recorded which). The source of these receptors is a human donor with myelodysplastic syndrome.

The chain couples TRBV19 to TRBJ1-1, with D possibly being TRBD1 (6 bases). The CDR3 has 18 amino acids. Trimming cost V 3 bases and J 1 base, with 21 bases left between them. Germline CDR1 reads LNHDA; CDR2 reads SQIVND (reference sequence). The CDR3 is CASSILAPLRGQNTEAFF. The CDR3 DNA follows: TGTGCCAGTAGTATTCTGGCCCCCCTCAGGGGCCAGAACACTGAAGCTTTCTTT.

This clone appeared once. The chain couples TRBV7-9 to TRBJ2-7; 7 nucleotides line up with TRBD2. The V segment lost 5 bases and the J segment 2 bases; nucleotides outside the gene matches: 9. This CDR3 is built from 15 residues. The germline V gene encodes CDR1 SEHNR and CDR2 FQNEAQ (reference sequence). The CDR3 spells CASSQRGGTPYEQYF. DNA for the CDR3: TGTGCCAGCAGCCAAAGGGGAGGGACGCCCTACGAGCAGTACTTC.

The V call is TRBV10-1, the J call TRBJ1-5; D remains unclear. The germline V gene encodes CDR1 WNHNN and CDR2 SYGVQD (reference sequence). Between the trimmed V and J ends, which lost 4 bases and 2 bases, there was a span of 6 bases. The CDR3 covers 13 residues. CDR3 sequence reads: CASSALGNQPQHF. The CDR3 nucleotides read TGCGCCAGCAGTGCATTGGGCAATCAGCCCCAGCATTTT.

The genes are TRBV29-1 and TRBJ2-7; no firm D call. Trimming removed 7 bases at V and 2 bases at J, with 9 bases between. CDR3 length equals 11 residues. CDR1 and CDR2 (germline): SQVTM, ANQGSEA. The DNA for the CDR3 is TGCAGCGCAGGACGGGCCTACGAGCAGTACTTC. Residues: CSAGRAYEQYF.

The chain combines TRBV4-1 with TRBJ2-6; D remains unclear. V was cut by 0 bases and J by 3 bases, with 6 bases left in between. CDR3 length: 15 residues. Germline V gives CDR1 MGHRA, CDR2 YSYEKL. CDR3 protein: CASSQERYGANVLTF. CDR3 sequence (DNA): TGCGCCAGCAGCCAAGAAAGGTATGGGGCCAACGTCCTGACTTTC.

The sample holds a few counts of this clone. The rearrangement links TRBV7-2 to TRBJ1-1; D not certain. The V end lost 1 base, the J end lost 5 bases, and 8 bases lay between the germline ends. Per germline, CDR1 SGHTA and CDR2 FQGNSA. The CDR3 spans 13 residues. The CDR3 DNA reads TGTGCCAGCAGCTTAGGTGGTCGGACTGAAGCTTTCTTT. Translating it yields CASSLGGRTEAFF.

The V call is TRBV10-2, the J call TRBJ1-4; D gene ambiguous. The CDR3 is made up of 15 amino acids. The germline gives CDR1 WSHSY, CDR2 SAAADI. V lost 3 bases and J 5 bases, leaving 13 bases between the germline ends. CDR3 in DNA: TGCGCCAGCAGTGATAGGGCAGCCGTCAATGAAAAACTGTTTTTT. It translates to CASSDRAAVNEKLFF.

The rearrangement links TRBV10-2 to TRBJ1-2; D perhaps matches TRBD1 (5 bases). The CDR3 runs to 13 residues. Per the germline V gene, CDR1 is WSHSY and CDR2 is SAAADI. V dropped 4 bases and J dropped 0 bases, with 6 bases sitting between them. The CDR3 nucleotides are TGCGCCAGCAGTGGGGGGACTAACTATGGCTACACCTTC. Protein sequence: CASSGGTNYGYTF.

V and J are TRBV7-6 and TRBJ2-7; 7 nucleotides align to TRBD1. CDR1 is SGHVS and CDR2 is FNYEAQ in the germline V gene. Trimming removed 5 bases from V and 2 bases from J; junction bases left unmatched: 6. The CDR3 totals 14 residues. The CDR3 DNA is TGTGCCAGCAGCCCAGGGACAGTGACCTACGAGCAGTACTTC. Protein sequence: CASSPGTVTYEQYF.

V gene TRBV9 combines with J gene TRBJ2-1, with 11 bases matching TRBD1. CDR1 and CDR2 from the germline V gene are SGDLS and YYNGEE. V shed 0 bases, J shed 6 bases, and the junction held 11 bases outside the gene matches. The CDR3 consists of 18 residues. The chain's CDR3 is CASSVAVAGTGGINEQFF. The CDR3 DNA reads TGTGCCAGCAGCGTAGCGGTAGCGGGGACAGGGGGAATCAATGAGCAGTTCTTC.

The CDR3 region has the DNA TGTGCCAGCAGCTTGGCTGACGACACTGAAGCTTTCTTT. As protein: CASSLADDTEAFF. The V and J genes are TRBV5-4 and TRBJ1-1; no clear D. V dropped 0 bases and J dropped 3 bases, with 6 bases sitting between them. The CDR3 runs to 13 residues. Per germline, CDR1 SGHNT and CDR2 YYREEE (reference sequence).

This clone showed up just once. This chain joins TRBV11-2 and TRBJ2-7, with D uncertain. The germline V gene has CDR1 SGHAT and CDR2 FQNNGV. The CDR3 is 13 residues long. V lost 0 bases and J 5 bases, leaving 8 bases between the germline ends. In nucleotides, the CDR3 is TGTGCCAGCAGCTTAGAAGTGATGCACGAGCAGTACTTC. Translation gives CASSLEVMHEQYF.

The rearrangement links TRBV4-1 to TRBJ2-1; D might be TRBD2 (6 bases). The V gene lost 1 base and the J gene lost 7 bases, with 11 bases spanning the gap. Germline values: CDR1 MGHRA, CDR2 YSYEKL. This CDR3 is built from 14 residues. Here the CDR3 DNA reads TGCGCCAGCAGCCAAGTTCGGGAGCGTAATGAGCAGTTCTTC. This translates into CASSQVRERNEQFF.

The chain links TRBV7-2 to TRBJ1-1; D might be TRBD1 (5 bases). Germline V gives CDR1 SGHTA, CDR2 FQGNSA. The V end was cut by 2 bases, the J end by 4 bases, with 14 bases between. The CDR3 totals 15 residues. This CDR3 is CASSLRGQGGTEAFF. DNA of the CDR3: TGTGCCAGCAGCTTACGAGGGCAGGGAGGCACTGAAGCTTTCTTT.

The chain joins TRBV6-5 to TRBJ2-7, with TRBD2 as a possible D gene (6 bases). Between the trimmed V and J ends, which lost 0 bases and 1 base, there was a span of 13 bases. This CDR3 is built from 16 residues. Germline V gene sequence: CDR1 MNHEY, CDR2 SVGAGI. The DNA for the CDR3 is TGTGCCAGCAGTTACTCCTTGGGGGGTACGTCCTACGAGCAGTACTTC. As protein: CASSYSLGGTSYEQYF.

This chain joins TRBV11-3 and TRBJ2-5, with TRBD1 as a possible D gene (6 bases). This CDR3 has 14 residues. Trimming removed 5 bases at V and 2 bases at J, with 12 bases between. The germline CDR1 and CDR2 sequences are SGHNT and YENEEA. This chain's CDR3 is CASSKQGQQETQYF. The CDR3 bases are TGTGCCAGCAGCAAACAGGGCCAGCAAGAGACCCAGTACTTC. Drawing the rest from reference TRBV11-3 and TRBJ2-5, the complete variable domain is EAGVVQSPRYKIIEKKQPVAFWCNPISGHNTLYWYLQNLGQGPELLIRYENEEAVDDSQLPKDRFSAERLKGVDSTLKIQPAELGDSAVYLCASSKQGQQETQYFGPGTRLLVL.

CDR3 sequence (DNA): TGTGCCTGGAGTGTATGGCAGGGGCTTGGCTACACCTTC. Protein sequence: CAWSVWQGLGYTF. This chain links TRBV30 with TRBJ1-2; D is possibly TRBD1 (6 bases). CDR3 length equals 13 residues. CDR1 is GTSNPN and CDR2 is SVGIG in the germline V gene (reference sequence). Trimming stripped 0 bases from V and 7 bases from J, with 12 bases between.

The chain recombines TRBV14 with TRBJ2-6; D may be TRBD2 (6 bases). The CDR3 loop spans 17 amino acids. The germline V and J ends were trimmed by 0 bases and 1 base, with 10 bases remaining between them. The germline V gene encodes CDR1 SGHDN and CDR2 FVKESK. The DNA of the CDR3 is TGTGCCAGCAGCCAAGATCGGAGGGTATCTGGGGCCAACGTCCTGACTTTC. Its protein is CASSQDRRVSGANVLTF.

This rearrangement joins TRBV10-2 to TRBJ2-7; 11 bases are a match to TRBD1. V shed 8 bases and J 5 bases; nucleotides not matched to a gene: 8. CDR3 length: 14 amino acids. Germline values: CDR1 WSHSY, CDR2 SAAADI. Here the CDR3 DNA reads TGCGCCAGCCGGGGGACAGGGGGTGTGAACGAGCAGTACTTC. Residues: CASRGTGGVNEQYF.

This chain's CDR3 is CASSEVSGETQYF. The CDR3 region has the DNA TGTGCCAGCAGTGAGGTATCGGGGGAGACCCAGTACTTC. The V and J genes are TRBV5-4 and TRBJ2-5; D is possibly TRBD2 (5 bases). V dropped 5 bases and J dropped 5 bases, with 13 bases sitting between them. Germline CDR1 SGHNT, CDR2 YYREEE (reference sequence). This CDR3 has 13 residues. Full variable domain (rest looked up from reference TRBV5-4 and TRBJ2-5): ETGVTQSPTHLIKTRGQQVTLRCSSQSGHNTVSWYQQALGQGPQFIFQYYREEENGRGNFPPRFSGLQFPNYSSELNVNALELDDSALYLCASSEVSGETQYFGPGTRLLVL.

The rearrangement links TRBV7-8 to TRBJ2-7, with 7 nucleotides matching TRBD1. The CDR3 is made up of 13 amino acids. V lost 5 bases to trimming and J lost 2 bases; unmatched junction nucleotides: 3. CDR1 is SGHVS, CDR2 FQNEAQ, per germline. In DNA, the CDR3 is TGTGCCAGCAGCCGGGGACAGACCTACGAGCAGTACTTC. Translating gives CASSRGQTYEQYF.

This rearrangement joins TRBV9 to TRBJ2-3; possibly TRBD1 for D (5 bases). The CDR3 loop spans 15 amino acids. V was trimmed by 0 bases and J by 2 bases, leaving 10 bases between them. CDR1 and CDR2 (germline): SGDLS, YYNGEE. CDR3 protein: CASSVGGPSTDTQYF. In DNA, the CDR3 is TGTGCCAGCAGCGTAGGGGGCCCCTCCACAGATACGCAGTATTTT. Looking up the rest from reference TRBV9 and TRBJ2-3 gives the full variable domain: DSGVTQTPKHLITATGQRVTLRCSPRSGDLSVYWYQQSLDQGLQFLIQYYNGEERAKGNILERFSAQQFPDLHSELNLSSLELGDSALYFCASSVGGPSTDTQYFGPGTRLTVL.

The rearrangement uses TRBV7-8 and TRBJ2-7, with D tentatively TRBD1 (5 bases). Trimming took 0 bases from V and 1 from J, leaving 7 bases between them. CDR1 is SGHVS and CDR2 is FQNEAQ in the germline V gene. There are 14 residues in the CDR3. CDR3 region: CASSLAYRSYEQYF. CDR3 bases: TGTGCCAGCAGCTTAGCGTACAGGTCCTACGAGCAGTACTTC.

The V gene is TRBV6-4, the J gene TRBJ1-1; D is ambiguous. Germline lookup yields CDR1 MRHNA and CDR2 SNTAGT. Between the trimmed V and J ends, which lost 4 bases and 0 bases, there was a span of 6 bases. The CDR3 spans 13 residues. The DNA for the CDR3 is TGTGCCAGCAGTGTGATGGTGAACACTGAAGCTTTCTTT. Protein product: CASSVMVNTEAFF.

In its sample, this clone was seen a few times. The chain uses TRBV19 and TRBJ1-2; D not resolved. Germline lookup yields CDR1 LNHDA and CDR2 SQIVND (reference sequence). V gave up 5 bases and J gave up 7 bases, with 11 bases separating them. This CDR3 has 12 residues. CDR3 residues: CASSRRLFGYTF. CDR3 bases: TGTGCCAGTAGTCGGCGGCTATTTGGCTACACCTTC. The whole variable domain, filled in from reference TRBV19 and TRBJ1-2, reads DGGITQSPKYLFRKEGQNVTLSCEQNLNHDAMYWYRQDPGQGLRLIYYSQIVNDFQKGDIAEGYSVSREKKESFPLTVTSAQKNPTAFYLCASSRRLFGYTFGSGTRLTVV.

This rearrangement joins TRBV7-9 to TRBJ1-2; 8 nucleotides match TRBD1. The CDR3 is 13 residues long. V dropped 6 bases and J dropped 3; count of bases not matched to a gene: 3. Germline values: CDR1 SEHNR, CDR2 FQNEAQ (reference sequence). Written as DNA, the CDR3 is TGTGCCAGCAGATCGACAGGGGACTATGGCTACACCTTC. This codes for CASRSTGDYGYTF.

The chain is built from TRBV30 and TRBJ1-2, with 9 bases aligning to TRBD1. The V and J ends lost 2 bases and 4 bases, in that order; junction bases with no gene match: 5. Germline-derived CDR1 and CDR2 are GTSNPN and SVGIG (reference sequence). The CDR3 has 14 amino acids. The CDR3 protein is CAWSFRTGVYGYTF. Written as DNA, the CDR3 is TGTGCCTGGAGTTTTAGGACAGGGGTCTATGGCTACACCTTC.